These 7 T cell receptor beta chains originate from one sample sequenced in a study of cytomegalovirus exposure and HLA in healthy donors. The study ran its PCR with 60 Vbeta and 13 Jbeta primers. Only in-frame clones appear in the TCRdb table, and some are missing; sequencing was by immunoSEQ multiplex PCR. Of approximately 190,000 clones in the sample, around 75% were seen once. The specimen sequenced was PBMCs. The receptors stem from a man in his forties in good health and CMV-seropositive.

This rearrangement joins TRBV28 to TRBJ1-2; the match to TRBD1 covers 7 bases. The CDR3 loop spans 15 amino acids. The germline V gene encodes CDR1 MDHEN and CDR2 SYDVKM. V trimming: 6 bases; J trimming: 0 bases; junction bases outside the gene matches: 7. The CDR3: CASRPTGQANYGYTF. The CDR3 coding sequence is TGTGCCAGCAGGCCGACAGGGCAAGCTAACTATGGCTACACCTTC.

This clone was found a few times. This chain uses TRBV28 with TRBJ2-1; 12 positions agree with TRBD1. Germline CDR1 MDHEN, CDR2 SYDVKM. The junction had 12 bases not matched to a gene; V was cut back by 6 bases and J by 0 bases. This CDR3 comprises 19 residues. The CDR3 spells CASRGPGTGGSSSYNEQFF. As DNA, the CDR3 is TGTGCCAGCAGAGGGCCGGGGACAGGGGGCTCGAGCTCCTACAATGAGCAGTTCTTC.

This chain connects TRBV30 to TRBJ1-4, with 7 bases aligning to TRBD1. V trimming: 2 bases; J trimming: 7 bases; junction bases outside the gene matches: 4. The germline CDR1 and CDR2 sequences are GTSNPN and SVGIG (reference sequence). This CDR3 comprises 13 residues. CDR3 residues: CAWSRQGGEKLFF. CDR3 DNA: TGTGCCTGGAGTAGACAGGGTGGTGAAAAACTGTTTTTT. The whole variable domain, remainder taken from reference TRBV30 and TRBJ1-4, is SQTIHQWPATLVQPVGSPLSLECTVEGTSNPNLYWYRQAAGRGLQLLFYSVGIGQISSEVPQNLSASRPQDRQFILSSKKLLLSDSGFYLCAWSRQGGEKLFFGSGTQLSVL.

This chain connects TRBV5-4 to TRBJ2-7; D gene ambiguous. V lost 4 bases, J lost 0 bases, and 5 bases lay in between. CDR1 SGHNT and CDR2 YYREEE come from the germline V gene (reference sequence). The CDR3 is 12 residues long. CDR3 protein: CASSPGSYEQYF. CDR3 DNA: TGTGCCAGCAGCCCGGGCTCCTACGAGCAGTACTTC.

CDR3 protein: CASSLGAGQPQHF. Here the CDR3 DNA reads TGTGCCAGCAGCTTAGGGGCCGGGCAGCCCCAGCATTTT. V and J are TRBV5-6 and TRBJ1-5, with D perhaps TRBD1 (5 bases). The CDR3 consists of 13 residues. Germline values: CDR1 SGHDT, CDR2 YYEEEE. V was trimmed by 2 bases and J by 7 bases, leaving 10 bases between them.

This chain links TRBV29-1 with TRBJ1-1; D is unclear. CDR1 and CDR2 (germline): SQVTM, ANQGSEA. V lost 7 bases and J 1 base, leaving 10 bases between the germline ends. This CDR3 region has 12 residues. In DNA, the CDR3 is TGCAGCGGCGGCCAACCGAACACTGAAGCTTTCTTT. Residues: CSGGQPNTEAFF.

The chain carries TRBV7-3 and TRBJ1-5; D ambiguous. V dropped 2 bases and J dropped 2 bases, with 4 bases sitting between them. CDR1 is SGHTA and CDR2 is FQGTGA in the germline V gene. CDR3 length equals 13 residues. CDR3 region: CASSLSGNQPQHF. Here the CDR3 DNA reads TGTGCCAGCAGCTTATCCGGCAATCAGCCCCAGCATTTT. Drawing the rest from reference TRBV7-3 and TRBJ1-5, the complete variable domain is GAGVSQTPSNKVTEKGKYVELRCDPISGHTALYWYRQSLGQGPEFLIYFQGTGAADDSGLPNDRFFAVRPEGSVSTLKIQRTERGDSAVYLCASSLSGNQPQHFGDGTRLSIL.